These 6 T cell receptor beta chains were sequenced from one sample in a study of CD8 T cells in Susac syndrome. RNA totalling roughly 0.5 to 1 ug underwent reverse transcription with random hexamers. MiXCR was run by TCRdb on the immunoSEQ multiplex PCR reads, yielding one entry per CDR3 protein. The table has 74,000 or so distinct CDR3 sequences, about 92% seen once; the top ten hold around 0.57%. The sample consisted of CD4+ T cells from PBMCs. These receptors all stem from a human donor with Susac syndrome.

V is TRBV5-1 and J is TRBJ2-5; 8 bases are shared with TRBD2. From germline, CDR1 is SGHRS and CDR2 YFSETQ. V trimming: 6 bases; J trimming: 4 bases; junction bases outside the gene matches: 8. This CDR3 is 14 amino acids long. The CDR3 DNA reads as TGCGCCAGCACTCTAACGGGAGGGTCAGAGACCCAGTACTTC. It codes for CASTLTGGSETQYF.

The chain has TRBV7-2 and TRBJ1-5; tentative D call: TRBD1 (6 bases). This CDR3 is 17 amino acids long. Germline V CDR1 and CDR2: SGHTA, FQGNSA. V gave up 1 base and J gave up 9 bases, with 22 bases separating them. The CDR3 DNA follows: TGTGCCAGCAGCTTAGAGACTAGACAGGCCCTCCCGAGGCCCCAGCATTTT. It translates to CASSLETRQALPRPQHF.

The rearrangement joins TRBV19 to TRBJ2-1, with TRBD2 identical over 12 bases. Trimming cost V 6 bases and J 4 bases; bases outside gene matches: 4. This CDR3 region has 15 residues. CDR1 LNHDA and CDR2 SQIVND come from the germline V gene (reference sequence). The CDR3 DNA reads as TGTGCCAGTAGAACTAGCGGGGGGCAATACAATGAGCAGTTCTTC. This gives the protein CASRTSGGQYNEQFF.

Written as DNA, the CDR3 is TGTGCCAGCAGCCCGCGCAGACTAGCGGGACACAATGAGCAGTTCTTC. It codes for CASSPRRLAGHNEQFF. The rearrangement links TRBV7-8 to TRBJ2-1; 11 bases match TRBD2. Germline V gene data show CDR1 as SGHVS and CDR2 as FQNEAQ. The V and J ends lost 5 bases and 5 bases, in that order; junction bases with no gene match: 8. This CDR3 region has 16 residues.

This clonotype was seen just once. The chain carries TRBV15 and TRBJ1-2, with D tentatively TRBD1 (6 bases). Germline lookup yields CDR1 LNHNV and CDR2 YYDKDF (reference sequence). The germline V and J ends were trimmed by 4 bases and 6 bases, with 15 bases remaining between them. The CDR3 sequence is 14 residues long. CDR3 sequence reads: CATSTVEGDDGYTF. CDR3 nucleotides: TGTGCCACCAGCACCGTGGAGGGGGACGATGGCTACACCTTC.

This sequence joins TRBV7-2 and TRBJ2-3; no firm D call. Germline loops: CDR1 SGHTA, CDR2 FQGNSA. The germline V and J ends were trimmed by 5 bases and 3 bases, with 15 bases remaining between them. This CDR3 comprises 15 residues. The CDR3 sequence is CASSPLGFSTDTQYF. The CDR3 coding sequence is TGTGCCAGCAGCCCCCTTGGTTTTTCTACAGATACGCAGTATTTT.